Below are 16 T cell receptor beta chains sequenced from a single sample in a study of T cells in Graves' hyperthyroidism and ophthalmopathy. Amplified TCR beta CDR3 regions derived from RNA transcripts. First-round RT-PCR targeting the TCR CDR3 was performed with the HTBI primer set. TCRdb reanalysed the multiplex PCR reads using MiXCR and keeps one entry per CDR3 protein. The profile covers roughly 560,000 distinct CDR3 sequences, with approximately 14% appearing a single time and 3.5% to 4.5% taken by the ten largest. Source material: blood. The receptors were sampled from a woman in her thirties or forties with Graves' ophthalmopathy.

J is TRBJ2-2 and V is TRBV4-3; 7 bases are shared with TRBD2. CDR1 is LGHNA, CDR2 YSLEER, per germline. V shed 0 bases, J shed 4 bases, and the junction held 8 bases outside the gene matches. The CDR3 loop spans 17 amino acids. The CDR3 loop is CASSQDPASGSTGELFF. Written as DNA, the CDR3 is TGCGCCAGCAGCCAAGATCCCGCTAGCGGATCCACCGGGGAGCTGTTTTTT.

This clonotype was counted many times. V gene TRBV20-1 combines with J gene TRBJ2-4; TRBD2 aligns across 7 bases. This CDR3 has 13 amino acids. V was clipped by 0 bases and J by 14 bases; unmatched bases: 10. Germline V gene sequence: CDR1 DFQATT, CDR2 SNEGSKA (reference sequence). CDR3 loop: CSARDTRENPKYF. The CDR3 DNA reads TGCAGTGCTAGAGATACGCGGGAGAATCCGAAGTACTTC.

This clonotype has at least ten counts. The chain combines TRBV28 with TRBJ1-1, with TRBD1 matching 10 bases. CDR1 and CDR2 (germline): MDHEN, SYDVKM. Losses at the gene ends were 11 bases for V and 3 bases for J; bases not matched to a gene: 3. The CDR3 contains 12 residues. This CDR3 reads CAGDRGHTEAFF. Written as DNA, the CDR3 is TGTGCCGGTGACAGGGGGCACACTGAAGCTTTCTTT.

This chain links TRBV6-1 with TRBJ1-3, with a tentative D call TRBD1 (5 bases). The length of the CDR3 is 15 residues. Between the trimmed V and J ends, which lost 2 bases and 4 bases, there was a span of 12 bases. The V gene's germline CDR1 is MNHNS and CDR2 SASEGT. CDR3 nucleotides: TGTGCCAGCAGTGAATCAGGGAGGCACGGAAACACCATATATTTT. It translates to CASSESGRHGNTIYF.

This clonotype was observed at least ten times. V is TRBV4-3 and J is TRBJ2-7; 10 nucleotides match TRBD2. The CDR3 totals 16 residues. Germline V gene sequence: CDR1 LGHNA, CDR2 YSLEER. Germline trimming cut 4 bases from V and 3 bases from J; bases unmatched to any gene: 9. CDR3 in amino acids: CASSPTRTSGYYEQYF. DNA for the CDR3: TGCGCCAGCAGCCCAACCCGGACTAGCGGTTACTACGAGCAGTACTTC.

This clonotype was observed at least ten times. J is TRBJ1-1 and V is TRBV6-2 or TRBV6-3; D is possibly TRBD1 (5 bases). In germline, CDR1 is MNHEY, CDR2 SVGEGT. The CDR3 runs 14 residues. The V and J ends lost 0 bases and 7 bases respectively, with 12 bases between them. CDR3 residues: CASSYSTEWVEAFF. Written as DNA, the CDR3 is TGTGCCAGCAGTTACTCGACAGAATGGGTTGAAGCTTTCTTT.

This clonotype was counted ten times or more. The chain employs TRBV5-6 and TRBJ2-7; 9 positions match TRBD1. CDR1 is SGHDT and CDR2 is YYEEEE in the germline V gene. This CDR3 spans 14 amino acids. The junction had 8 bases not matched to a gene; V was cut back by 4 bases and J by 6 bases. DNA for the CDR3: TGTGCCAGCAGCGGACAGGGGTCCTCACCCGAGCAGTACTTC. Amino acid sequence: CASSGQGSSPEQYF. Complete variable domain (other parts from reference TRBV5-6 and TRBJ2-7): DAGVTQSPTHLIKTRGQQVTLRCSPKSGHDTVSWYQQALGQGPQFIFQYYEEEERQRGNFPDRFSGHQFPNYSSELNVNALLLGDSALYLCASSGQGSSPEQYFGPGTRLTVT.

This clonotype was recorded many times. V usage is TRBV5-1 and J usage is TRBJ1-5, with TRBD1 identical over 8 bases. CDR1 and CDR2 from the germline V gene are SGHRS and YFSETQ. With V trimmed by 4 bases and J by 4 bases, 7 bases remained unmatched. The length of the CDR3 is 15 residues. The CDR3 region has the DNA TGCGCCAGCAGCATTGGGGGACAGGTAAATCAGCCCCAGCATTTT. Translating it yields CASSIGGQVNQPQHF.

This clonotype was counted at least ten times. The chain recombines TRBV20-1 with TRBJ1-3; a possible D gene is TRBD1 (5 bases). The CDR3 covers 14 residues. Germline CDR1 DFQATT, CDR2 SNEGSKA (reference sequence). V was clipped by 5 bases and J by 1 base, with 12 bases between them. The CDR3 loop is CSASRAGSGNTIYF. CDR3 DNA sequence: TGCAGTGCTTCCCGGGCAGGGTCTGGAAACACCATATATTTT.

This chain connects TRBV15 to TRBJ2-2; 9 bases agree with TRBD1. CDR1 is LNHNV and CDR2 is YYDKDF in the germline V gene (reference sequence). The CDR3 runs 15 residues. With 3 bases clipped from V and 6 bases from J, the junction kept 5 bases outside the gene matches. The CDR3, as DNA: TGTGCCACCAGCAGCCGGGACAGGGCGGCCGGGGAGCTGTTTTTT. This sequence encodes CATSSRDRAAGELFF.

The CDR3 here is CASSLEGGHGANVLTF. The CDR3 DNA reads as TGTGCCAGCAGTTTAGAGGGAGGGCATGGGGCCAACGTCCTGACTTTC. The gene calls are TRBV27 and TRBJ2-6; 7 positions match TRBD2. CDR1 and CDR2 (germline): MNHEY, SMNVEV (reference sequence). CDR3 length equals 16 residues. With 2 bases clipped from V and 3 bases from J, the junction kept 4 bases outside the gene matches.

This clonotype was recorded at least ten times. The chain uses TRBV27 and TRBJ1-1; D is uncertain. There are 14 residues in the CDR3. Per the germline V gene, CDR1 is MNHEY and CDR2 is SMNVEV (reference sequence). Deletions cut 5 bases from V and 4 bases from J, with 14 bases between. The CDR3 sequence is CASSPRRSSTEAFF. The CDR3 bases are TGTGCCAGCAGTCCCCGGAGGAGCAGCACTGAAGCTTTCTTT.

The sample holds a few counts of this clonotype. CDR3: CASSREAGHTEAFF. In DNA form, the CDR3 reads TGTGCCAGCAGCAGAGAGGCGGGACACACTGAAGCTTTCTTT. This sequence joins TRBV7-2 and TRBJ1-1; possibly TRBD1 for D (5 bases). The V gene lost 5 bases and the J gene lost 3 bases, with 13 bases spanning the gap. There are 14 residues in the CDR3. Germline V gene sequence: CDR1 SGHTA, CDR2 FQGNSA.

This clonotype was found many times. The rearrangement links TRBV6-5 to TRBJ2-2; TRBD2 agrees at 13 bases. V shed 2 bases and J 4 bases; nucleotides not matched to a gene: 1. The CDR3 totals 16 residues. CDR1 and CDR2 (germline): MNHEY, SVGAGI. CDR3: CASSYTSGRVTGELFF. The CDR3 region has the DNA TGTGCCAGCAGTTACACTAGCGGGAGGGTCACCGGGGAGCTGTTTTTT.

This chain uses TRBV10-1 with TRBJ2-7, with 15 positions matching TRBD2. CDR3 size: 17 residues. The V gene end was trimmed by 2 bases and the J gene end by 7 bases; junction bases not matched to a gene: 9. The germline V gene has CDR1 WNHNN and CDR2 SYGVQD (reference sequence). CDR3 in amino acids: CASSEPGLAGGPGEQYF. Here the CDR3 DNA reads TGCGCCAGCAGTGAGCCCGGACTAGCGGGAGGGCCTGGGGAGCAGTACTTC.

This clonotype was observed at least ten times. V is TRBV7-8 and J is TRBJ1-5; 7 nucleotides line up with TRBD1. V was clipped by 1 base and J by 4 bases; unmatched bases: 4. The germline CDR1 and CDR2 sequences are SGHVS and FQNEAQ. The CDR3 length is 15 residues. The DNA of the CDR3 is TGTGCCAGCAGCTTAGTCGGACAGGCAAATCAGCCCCAGCATTTT. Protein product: CASSLVGQANQPQHF.